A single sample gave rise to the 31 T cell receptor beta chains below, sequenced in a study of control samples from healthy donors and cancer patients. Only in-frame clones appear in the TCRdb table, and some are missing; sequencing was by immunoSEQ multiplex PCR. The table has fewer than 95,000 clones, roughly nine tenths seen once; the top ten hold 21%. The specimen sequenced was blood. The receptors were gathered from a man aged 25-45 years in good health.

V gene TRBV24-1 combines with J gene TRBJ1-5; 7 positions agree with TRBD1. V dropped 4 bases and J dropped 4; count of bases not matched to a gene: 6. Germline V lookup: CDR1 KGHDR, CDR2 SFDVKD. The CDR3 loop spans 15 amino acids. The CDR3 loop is CATSDQGQVNQPQHF. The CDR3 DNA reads TGTGCCACCAGTGACCAAGGACAGGTTAATCAGCCCCAGCATTTT.

The chain's CDR3 is CSVVEIGSAQYF. CDR3 DNA sequence: TGCAGCGTTGTAGAAATAGGATCGGCCCAGTACTTC. The chain combines TRBV29-1 with TRBJ2-5; D unresolved. Trimming took off 4 bases at V and 9 bases at J, with 15 bases between the two ends. Germline V gene lookup returns CDR1 SQVTM and CDR2 ANQGSEA. CDR3 size: 12 residues.

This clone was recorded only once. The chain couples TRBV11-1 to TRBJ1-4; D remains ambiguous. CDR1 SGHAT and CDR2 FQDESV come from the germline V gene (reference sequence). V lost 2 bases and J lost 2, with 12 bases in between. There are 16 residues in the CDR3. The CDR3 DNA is TGTGCCAGCAGCTTATTCGCGGCTTCCACTAATGAAAAACTGTTTTTT. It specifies CASSLFAASTNEKLFF.

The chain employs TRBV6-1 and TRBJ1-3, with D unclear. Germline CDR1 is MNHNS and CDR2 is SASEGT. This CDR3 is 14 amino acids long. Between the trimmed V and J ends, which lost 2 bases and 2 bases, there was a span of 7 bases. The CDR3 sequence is CASSEPGAGNTIYF. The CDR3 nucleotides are TGTGCCAGCAGTGAACCCGGGGCTGGAAACACCATATATTTT.

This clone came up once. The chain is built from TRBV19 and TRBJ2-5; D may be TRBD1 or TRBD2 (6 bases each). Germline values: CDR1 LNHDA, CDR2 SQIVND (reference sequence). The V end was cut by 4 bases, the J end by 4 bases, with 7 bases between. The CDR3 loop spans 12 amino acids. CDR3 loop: CASSRGAETQYF. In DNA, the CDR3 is TGTGCCAGTAGTAGGGGGGCAGAGACCCAGTACTTC.

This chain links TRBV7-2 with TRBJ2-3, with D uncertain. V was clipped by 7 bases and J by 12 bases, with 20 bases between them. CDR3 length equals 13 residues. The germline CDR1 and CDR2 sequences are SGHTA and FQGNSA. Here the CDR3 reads CASTPTTPGPQYF. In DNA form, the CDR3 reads TGTGCCAGCACCCCCACAACCCCGGGTCCCCAGTATTTT.

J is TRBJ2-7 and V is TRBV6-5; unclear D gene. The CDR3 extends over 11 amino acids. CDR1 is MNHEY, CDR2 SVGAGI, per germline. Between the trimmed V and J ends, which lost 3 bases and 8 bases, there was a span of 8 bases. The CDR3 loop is CASSYRSKQYF. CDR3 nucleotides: TGTGCCAGCAGTTATAGGAGTAAGCAGTACTTC.

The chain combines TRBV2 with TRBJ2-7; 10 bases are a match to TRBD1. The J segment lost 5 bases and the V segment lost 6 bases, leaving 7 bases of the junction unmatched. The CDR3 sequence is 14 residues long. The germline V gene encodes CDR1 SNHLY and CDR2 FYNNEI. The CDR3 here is CASSEQGQGHEQYV. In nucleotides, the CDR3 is TGTGCCAGCAGCGAGCAGGGACAGGGGCACGAGCAGTACGTC.

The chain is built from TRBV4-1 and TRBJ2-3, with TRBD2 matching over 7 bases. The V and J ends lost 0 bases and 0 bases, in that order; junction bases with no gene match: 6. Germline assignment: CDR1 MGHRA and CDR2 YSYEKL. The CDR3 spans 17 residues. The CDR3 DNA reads TGCGCCAGCAGCCAAGAATTTGGGGGGGGAAGCACAGATACGCAGTATTTT. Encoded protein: CASSQEFGGGSTDTQYF.

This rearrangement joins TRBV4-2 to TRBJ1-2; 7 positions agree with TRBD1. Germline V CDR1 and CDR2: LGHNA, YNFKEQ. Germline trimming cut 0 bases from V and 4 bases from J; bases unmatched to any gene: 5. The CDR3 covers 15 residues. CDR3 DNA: TGTGCCAGCAGCCAAGATCAGGGGGGGGGCTATGGCTACACCTTC. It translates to CASSQDQGGGYGYTF.

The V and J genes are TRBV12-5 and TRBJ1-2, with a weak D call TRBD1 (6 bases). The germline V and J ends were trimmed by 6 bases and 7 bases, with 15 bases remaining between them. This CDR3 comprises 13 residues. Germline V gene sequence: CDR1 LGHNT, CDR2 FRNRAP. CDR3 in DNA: TGTGCTAGTGGGCCACAGGGCGCGGCTGGCTACACCTTC. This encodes CASGPQGAAGYTF.

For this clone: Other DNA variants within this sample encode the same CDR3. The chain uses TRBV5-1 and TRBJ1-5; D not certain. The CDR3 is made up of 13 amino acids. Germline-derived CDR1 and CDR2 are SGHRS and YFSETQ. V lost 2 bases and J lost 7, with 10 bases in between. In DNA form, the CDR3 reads TGCGCCAGCAGCTTAAGTGAGAACCAGCCCCAGCATTTT. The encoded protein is CASSLSENQPQHF.

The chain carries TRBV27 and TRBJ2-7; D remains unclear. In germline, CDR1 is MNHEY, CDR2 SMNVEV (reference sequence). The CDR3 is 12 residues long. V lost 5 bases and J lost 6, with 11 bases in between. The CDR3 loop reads CASSPGWGEQYV. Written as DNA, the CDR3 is TGTGCCAGCAGTCCCGGGTGGGGCGAGCAGTACGTC.

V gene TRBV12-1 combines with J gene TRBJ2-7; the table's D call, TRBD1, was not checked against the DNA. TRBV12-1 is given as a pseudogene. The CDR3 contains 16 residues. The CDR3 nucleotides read TGTGCCAGCAGCAACAGTTTCCGGACAAGCCGTAACGAGCAGTACTTC. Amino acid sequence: CASSNSFRTSRNEQYF.

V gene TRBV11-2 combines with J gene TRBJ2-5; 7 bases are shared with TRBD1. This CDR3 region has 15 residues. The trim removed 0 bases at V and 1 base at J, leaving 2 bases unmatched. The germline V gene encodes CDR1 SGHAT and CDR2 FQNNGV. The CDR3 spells CASSLEGQTQETQYF. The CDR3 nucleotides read TGTGCCAGCAGCTTAGAGGGACAGACCCAAGAGACCCAGTACTTC.

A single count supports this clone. Here the CDR3 reads CASSPDRAGANVLTF. The DNA of the CDR3 is TGCGCCAGCAGCCCCGACAGGGCTGGGGCCAACGTCCTGACTTTC. The rearrangement joins TRBV5-1 to TRBJ2-6; the match to TRBD1 covers 7 bases. The CDR3 consists of 15 residues. With V trimmed by 4 bases and J by 2 bases, 3 bases remained unmatched. Per germline, CDR1 SGHRS and CDR2 YFSETQ.

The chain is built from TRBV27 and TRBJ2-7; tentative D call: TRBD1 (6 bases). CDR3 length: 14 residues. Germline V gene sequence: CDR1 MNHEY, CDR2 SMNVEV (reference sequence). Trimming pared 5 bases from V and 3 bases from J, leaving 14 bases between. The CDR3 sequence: CASSLRDKIYEQYF. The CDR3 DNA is TGTGCCAGCAGTCTCCGGGACAAGATCTACGAGCAGTACTTC.

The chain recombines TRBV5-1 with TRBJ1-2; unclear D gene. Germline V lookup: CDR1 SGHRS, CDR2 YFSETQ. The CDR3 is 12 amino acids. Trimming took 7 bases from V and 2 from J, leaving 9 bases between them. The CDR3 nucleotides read TGCGCCAGCGGTGACACGAACTATGGCTACACCTTC. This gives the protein CASGDTNYGYTF.

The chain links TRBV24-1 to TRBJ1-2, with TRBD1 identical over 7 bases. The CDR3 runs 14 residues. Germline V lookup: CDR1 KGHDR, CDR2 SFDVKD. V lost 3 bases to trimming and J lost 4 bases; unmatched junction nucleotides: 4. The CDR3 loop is CATSDPGQSYGYTF. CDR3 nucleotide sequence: TGTGCCACCAGTGATCCGGGACAGAGCTATGGCTACACCTTC.

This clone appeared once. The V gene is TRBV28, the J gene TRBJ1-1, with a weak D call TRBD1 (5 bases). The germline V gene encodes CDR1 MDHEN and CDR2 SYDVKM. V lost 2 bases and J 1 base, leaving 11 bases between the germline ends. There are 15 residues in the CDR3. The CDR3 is CASSLGSRENTEAFF. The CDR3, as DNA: TGTGCCAGCAGTTTAGGGTCCAGGGAGAACACTGAAGCTTTCTTT. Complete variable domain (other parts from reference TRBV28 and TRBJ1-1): DVKVTQSSRYLVKRTGEKVFLECVQDMDHENMFWYRQDPGLGLRLIYFSYDVKMKEKGDIPEGYSVSREKKERFSLILESASTNQTSMYLCASSLGSRENTEAFFGQGTRLTVV.

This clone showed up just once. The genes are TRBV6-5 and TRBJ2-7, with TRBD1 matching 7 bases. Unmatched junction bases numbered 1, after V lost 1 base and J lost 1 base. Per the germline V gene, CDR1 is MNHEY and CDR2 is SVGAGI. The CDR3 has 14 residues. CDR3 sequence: CASSYYRGSYEQYF. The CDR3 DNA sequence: TGTGCCAGCAGTTACTACAGGGGTTCCTACGAGCAGTACTTC.

CDR3 coding DNA: TGCGCCAGCAGTCCCGGGACAGGAAACACCATATATTTT. Residues: CASSPGTGNTIYF. The V and J genes are TRBV10-2 and TRBJ1-3, with D perhaps matching TRBD1 (6 bases). V was trimmed by 5 bases and J by 4 bases, leaving 9 bases between them. Germline values: CDR1 WSHSY, CDR2 SAAADI. This CDR3 spans 13 amino acids.

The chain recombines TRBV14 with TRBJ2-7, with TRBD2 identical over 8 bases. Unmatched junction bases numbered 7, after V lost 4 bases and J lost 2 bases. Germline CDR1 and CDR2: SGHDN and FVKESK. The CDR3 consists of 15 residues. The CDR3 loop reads CASSPQRGKAYEQYF. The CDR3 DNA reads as TGTGCCAGCAGCCCTCAGCGGGGGAAAGCCTACGAGCAGTACTTC. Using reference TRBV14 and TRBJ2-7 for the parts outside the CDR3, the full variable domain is EAGVTQFPSHSVIEKGQTVTLRCDPISGHDNLYWYRRVMGKEIKFLLHFVKESKQDESGMPNNRFLAERTGGTYSTLKVQPAELEDSGVYFCASSPQRGKAYEQYFGPGTRLTVT.

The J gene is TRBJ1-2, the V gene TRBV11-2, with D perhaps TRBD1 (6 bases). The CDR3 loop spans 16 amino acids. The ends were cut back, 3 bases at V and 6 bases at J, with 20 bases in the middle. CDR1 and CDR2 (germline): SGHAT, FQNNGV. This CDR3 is CASSFRRGGGQNGYTF. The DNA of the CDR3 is TGTGCCAGCAGCTTTAGGAGGGGTGGGGGGCAGAATGGCTACACCTTC.

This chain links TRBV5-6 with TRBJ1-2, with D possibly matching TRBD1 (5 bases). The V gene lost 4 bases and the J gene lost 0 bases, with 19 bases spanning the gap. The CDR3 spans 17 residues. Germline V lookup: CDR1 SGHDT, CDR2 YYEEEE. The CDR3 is CASSPGTGRDSNYGYTF. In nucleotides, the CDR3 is TGTGCCAGCAGCCCCGGGACCGGGAGGGATTCTAACTATGGCTACACCTTC. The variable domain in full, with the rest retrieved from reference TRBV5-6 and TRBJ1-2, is DAGVTQSPTHLIKTRGQQVTLRCSPKSGHDTVSWYQQALGQGPQFIFQYYEEEERQRGNFPDRFSGHQFPNYSSELNVNALLLGDSALYLCASSPGTGRDSNYGYTFGSGTRLTVV.

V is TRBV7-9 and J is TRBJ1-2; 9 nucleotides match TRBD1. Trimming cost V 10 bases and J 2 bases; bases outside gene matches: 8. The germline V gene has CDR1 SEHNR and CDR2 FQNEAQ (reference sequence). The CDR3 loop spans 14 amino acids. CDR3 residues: CATPGTGSNYGYTF. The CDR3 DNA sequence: TGTGCCACCCCGGGGACAGGGAGCAACTATGGCTACACCTTC. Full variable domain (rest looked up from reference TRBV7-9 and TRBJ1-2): DTGVSQNPRHKITKRGQNVTFRCDPISEHNRLYWYRQTLGQGPEFLTYFQNEAQLEKSRLLSDRFSAERPKGSFSTLEIQRTEQGDSAMYLCATPGTGSNYGYTFGSGTRLTVV.

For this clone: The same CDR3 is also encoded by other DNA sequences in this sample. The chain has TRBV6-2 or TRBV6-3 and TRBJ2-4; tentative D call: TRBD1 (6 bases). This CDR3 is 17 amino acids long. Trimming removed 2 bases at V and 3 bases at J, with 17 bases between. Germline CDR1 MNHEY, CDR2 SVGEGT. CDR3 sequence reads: CASSYPTMGASKNIQYF. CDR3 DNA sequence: TGTGCCAGCAGTTACCCGACTATGGGGGCCAGCAAAAACATTCAGTACTTC.

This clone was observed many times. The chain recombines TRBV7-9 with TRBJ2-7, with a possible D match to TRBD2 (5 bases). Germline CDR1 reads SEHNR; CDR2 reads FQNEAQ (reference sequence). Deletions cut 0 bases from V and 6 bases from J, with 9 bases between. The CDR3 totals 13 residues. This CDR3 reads CASSLARGSEQYF. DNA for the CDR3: TGTGCCAGCAGCTTAGCGCGCGGGTCCGAGCAGTACTTC.

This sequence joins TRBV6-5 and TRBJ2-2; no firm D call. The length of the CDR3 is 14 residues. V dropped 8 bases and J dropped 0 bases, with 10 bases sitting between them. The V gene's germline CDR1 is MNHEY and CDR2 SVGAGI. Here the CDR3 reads CASPDPTNTGELFF. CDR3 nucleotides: TGTGCCAGCCCTGACCCTACGAACACCGGGGAGCTGTTTTTT.

The CDR3 sequence: CASSYGMNTEAFF. CDR3 bases: TGTGCCAGCAGCTATGGGATGAACACTGAAGCTTTCTTT. V usage is TRBV7-9 and J usage is TRBJ1-1; D gene unclear. In germline, CDR1 is SEHNR, CDR2 FQNEAQ (reference sequence). The V and J ends lost 4 bases and 0 bases respectively, with 6 bases between them. The CDR3 totals 13 residues.

CDR3 sequence (DNA): TGTGCCAGCTCACCGGACAGAATCTACGAGCAGTACTTC. This sequence encodes CASSPDRIYEQYF. This chain connects TRBV18 to TRBJ2-7; D is perhaps TRBD1 (6 bases). The V gene lost 3 bases and the J gene lost 3 bases, with 9 bases spanning the gap. The CDR3 has 13 residues. Germline CDR1 KGHSH, CDR2 LQKENI. The whole variable domain, remainder taken from reference TRBV18 and TRBJ2-7, is NAGVMQNPRHLVRRRGQEARLRCSPMKGHSHVYWYRQLPEEGLKFMVYLQKENIIDESGMPKERFSAEFPKEGPSILRIQQVVRGDSAAYFCASSPDRIYEQYFGPGTRLTVT.